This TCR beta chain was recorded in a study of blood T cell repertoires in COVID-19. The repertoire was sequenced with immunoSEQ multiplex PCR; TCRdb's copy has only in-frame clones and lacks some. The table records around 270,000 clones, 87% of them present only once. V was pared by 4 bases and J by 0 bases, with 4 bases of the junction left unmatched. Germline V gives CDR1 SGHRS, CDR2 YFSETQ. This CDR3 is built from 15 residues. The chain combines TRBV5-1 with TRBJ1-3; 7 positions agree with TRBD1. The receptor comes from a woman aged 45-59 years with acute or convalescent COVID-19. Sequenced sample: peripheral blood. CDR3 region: CASSPTGSSGNTIYF. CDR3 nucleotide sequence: TGCGCCAGCAGCCCGACAGGGTCCTCTGGAAACACCATATATTTT.